This T cell receptor beta chain was documented in a study of OX40 agonist ivuxolimab in advanced cancers. Study summary: Ivuxolimab, an agonist antibody against OX40 (CD134), was given to patients. Earlier treatment with anti-PD-1, anti-PD-L1 or anti-CTLA-4 was permitted, and over 35% had received some. Study-level results: On average, CD8+ T cells had more expanded clones than CD4+. At 0.1 to 3.0 mg/kg, CD4+ and CD8+ blood T cells expanded clonally by week 6.

The sample holds a few counts of this clone. Antigen specificity is unknown. Per germline, CDR1 MGHDK and CDR2 SYGVNS. After removal of 5 bases from V and 4 bases from J, the junction contained 2 bases not matched to a gene. The CDR3 is made up of 15 amino acids. Produced via immunoSEQ multiplex PCR; TCRdb's table is partial and in-frame only. The repertoire includes about 83,000 clones, 85% of them detected once, and under 0.75% sits in the top ten. The chain employs TRBV25-1 and TRBJ2-3; 14 nucleotides agree with TRBD2. The receptor was derived from an adult with an advanced solid tumor such as melanoma, head and neck, liver or kidney cancer. The starting material was CD4+ or CD8+ T cells sorted from blood, obtained in a trial of the OX40 agonist ivuxolimab. The DNA for the CDR3 is TGTGCCAGCAGTCCGACTAGCGGGGGGGCAGATACGCAGTATTTT. Translation gives CASSPTSGGADTQYF.